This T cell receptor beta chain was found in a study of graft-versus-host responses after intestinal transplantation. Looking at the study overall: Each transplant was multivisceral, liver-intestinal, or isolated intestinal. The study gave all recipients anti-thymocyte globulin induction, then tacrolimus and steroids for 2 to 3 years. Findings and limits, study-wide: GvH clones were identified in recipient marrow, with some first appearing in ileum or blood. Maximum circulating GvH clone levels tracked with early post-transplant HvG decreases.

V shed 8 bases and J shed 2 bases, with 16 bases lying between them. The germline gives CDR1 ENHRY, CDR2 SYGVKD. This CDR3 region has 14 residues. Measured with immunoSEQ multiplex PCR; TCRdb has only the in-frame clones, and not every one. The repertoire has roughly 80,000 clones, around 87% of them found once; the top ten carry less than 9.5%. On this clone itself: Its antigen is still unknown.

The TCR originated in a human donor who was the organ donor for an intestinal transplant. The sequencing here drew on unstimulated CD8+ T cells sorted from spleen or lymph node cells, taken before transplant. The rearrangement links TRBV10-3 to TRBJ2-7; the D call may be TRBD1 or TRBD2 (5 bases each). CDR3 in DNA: TGTGCCATCCTGAACCCCGGGGCTCCCTACGAGCAGTACTTC. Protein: CAILNPGAPYEQYF.